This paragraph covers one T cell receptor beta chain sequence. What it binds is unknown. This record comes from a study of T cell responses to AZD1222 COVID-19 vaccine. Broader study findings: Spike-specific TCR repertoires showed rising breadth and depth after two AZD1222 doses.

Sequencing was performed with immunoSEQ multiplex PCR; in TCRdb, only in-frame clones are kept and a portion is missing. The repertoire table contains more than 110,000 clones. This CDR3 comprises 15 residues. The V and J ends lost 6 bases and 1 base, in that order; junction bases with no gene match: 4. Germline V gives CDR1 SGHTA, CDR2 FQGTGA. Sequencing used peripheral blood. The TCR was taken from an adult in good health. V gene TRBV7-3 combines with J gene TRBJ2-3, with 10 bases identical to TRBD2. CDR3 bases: TGTGCCAGCAGACCCGGACTAGCGGGCACAGATACGCAGTATTTT. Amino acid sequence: CASRPGLAGTDTQYF.